These T cell receptor beta chains were read from a single sample in a study of T cells expressing NK-cell markers. From the 5' RACE reads, TCRdb lists one entry per CDR3 protein and no DNA. The sample spans 300,000 to 450,000 distinct CDR3 sequences; the ten largest clones claim around 5.3%. The specimen was blood T cells: a sorted CD56 or NKG2C T cell subset, CD4+ or CD8+ T cells, or bulk PBMC T cells (not recorded which). These receptor sequences come from a man aged 18 to 69 in good health. Each CDR3 is given with its conserved first and last residue.

>TRBJ2-2|TRBV7-9
CASSGRRTGELFF
>TRBJ1-2|TRBV3-1
CASRKTGTNNYGYTF
>TRBJ2-7|TRBV12-3/TRBV12-4
CASSQALARTYEQYF
>TRBJ1-1|TRBV11-3
CASSLDSLKEAFF
>TRBJ2-4|TRBV25-1
CASSPQGAKNIQYF
>TRBJ2-1|TRBV28
CASSLGGSGDYNEQFF
>TRBJ2-2|TRBV7-3
CASSPSGGRVTGELFF
>TRBJ2-1|TRBV30
CAWSLNNEQFF
>TRBJ2-1|TRBV11-3
CASSLASGGGYEQFF
>TRBJ2-2|TRBV7-9
CASSIRTSGSTGELFF
>TRBJ2-3|TRBV19
CASTLRSQGDTQYF
>TRBJ1-3|TRBV2
CASSWGFSGNTIYF
>TRBJ1-2|TRBV19
CASSIAGRAVYGYTF
>TRBJ1-6|TRBV5-6
CASSLEYGTPLKNSPLHF
>TRBJ2-5|TRBV6-1
CASGFWTKQETQYF
>TRBJ2-2|TRBV5-5
CASSSRTGGAARTGELFF
>TRBJ1-6|TRBV3-1
CASSQRGPVAPLHF
>TRBJ1-1|TRBV6-5
CASSFRTGKTEAFF
>TRBJ2-1|TRBV12-3/TRBV12-4
CASSFSGRFYNEQFF
>TRBJ1-6|TRBV12-3/TRBV12-4
CASRVRGSSYNSPLHF
>TRBJ1-5|TRBV29-1
CSVGQGRQPQHF
>TRBJ2-3|TRBV19
CASSPGLAVTDTQYF
>TRBJ1-3|TRBV20-1
CSARVFGASSGNTIYF
>TRBJ2-3|TRBV5-1
CASSRKWTGAVTDTQYF
>TRBJ2-4|TRBV7-6
CASSPGGTAKNIQYF
>TRBJ2-3|TRBV5-1
CASSGIAGHTSTDTQYF
>TRBJ2-1|TRBV6-5
CASSYKTSGGNEQFF
>TRBJ2-7|TRBV19
CASSRSGLESYEQYF
>TRBJ2-3|TRBV24-1
CATSGTRGGTDTQYF
>TRBJ2-2|TRBV15
CATGGTLLSSTGELFF
>TRBJ1-5|TRBV2
CASRAGPNSNQPQHF
>TRBJ1-5|TRBV18
CASSPTTYQPQHF
>TRBJ2-1|TRBV7-8
CASSPNSGGADEQFF
>TRBJ2-1|TRBV28
CASAWGGLNEQFF
>TRBJ2-5|TRBV20-1
CSAKKGLGREETQYF
>TRBJ2-2|TRBV3-1
CASSQGTRDITGELFF
>TRBJ1-2|TRBV5-4
CASSIGGGQTNYGYTF
>TRBJ2-7|TRBV6-1
CASRRHSGGAETYEQYF
>TRBJ2-1|TRBV6-5
CASSYVVGGASYNEQFF
>TRBJ2-3|TRBV14
CASSQVFQGGWADTQYF
>TRBJ2-7|TRBV10-3
CAISGTASSYEQYF
>TRBJ2-2|TRBV4-2
CASSRGGRVGSNTGELFF
>TRBJ1-1|TRBV12-3/TRBV12-4
CASSFSGALGTEAFF
>TRBJ2-1|TRBV2
CASSQRGHNEQFF
>TRBJ1-1|TRBV12-3/TRBV12-4
CASSLEGLGSTEAFF
>TRBJ1-1|TRBV10-3
CAISEGQVTSEAFF
>TRBJ2-3|TRBV5-1
CASSLAGAGGTDTQYF
>TRBJ2-3|TRBV7-8
CASSLQGLGYPDTQYF
>TRBJ1-2|TRBV7-9
CASSRQWDGYTF
>TRBJ1-6|TRBV4-1
CASSPSFTSYNSPLHF
>TRBJ2-7|TRBV20-1
CSARRGQNGEQYF
>TRBJ2-1|TRBV20-1
CSAARGLYNEQFF
>TRBJ2-7|TRBV28
CASSSPGRDPYEQYF